This record concerns one T cell receptor (beta chain) sequence. Generated by immunoSEQ multiplex PCR, the TCRdb table keeps only in-frame clones and is missing some. This sample yields more than 65,000 clones, of which roughly 90% are seen a single time; roughly 3% belongs to the top ten. This specimen belongs to a study of T cell clones after liver transplantation. On the study more broadly: Liver transplant recipients had immunosuppression withdrawal attempted within 2 years. A pre-transplant mixed lymphocyte reaction with TCRbeta sequencing defined graft-donor-reactive clones followed in post-transplant blood. Three of eight recipients were HCV-positive; others had non-autoimmune, non-viral indications. Tolerant meant at least one year fully off immunosuppression without liver enzymes above twice normal.

Germline V CDR1 and CDR2: LNHDA, SQIVND (reference sequence). The CDR3 is 15 amino acids. The V and J ends lost 5 bases and 4 bases respectively, with 17 bases between them. The V call is TRBV19, the J call TRBJ1-1; D is possibly TRBD1 (6 bases). This receptor was identified in a human donor who received a liver transplant. This specimen was CD4+ T cells from blood, taken before liver transplant. CDR3 residues: CASSSLGHSGTEAFF. CDR3 sequence (DNA): TGTGCCAGTAGTTCTCTGGGACATTCGGGCACTGAAGCTTTCTTT.